These 24 T cell receptor beta chains share one sample of origin, sequenced in a study of control samples from healthy donors and cancer patients. Here immunoSEQ multiplex PCR was the method, and the copy in TCRdb shows in-frame clones only, minus some. The top ten clones hold about 9% of a sample with more than 15,000 clones, roughly 91% of them seen once. Specimen: PBMCs. The receptors derive from a woman aged 55-70 years with head and neck cancer.

The chain combines TRBV3-1 (or the pseudogene TRBV3-2) with TRBJ1-4; 10 bases are shared with TRBD1. The CDR3 is 14 amino acids. Germline V gene data show CDR1 as LGHDT and CDR2 as YNNKEL (reference sequence). Unmatched junction bases numbered 4, after V lost 6 bases and J lost 6 bases. The CDR3 loop reads CASRRQGAYEKLFF. The CDR3 region has the DNA TGTGCCAGCAGACGACAGGGGGCTTATGAAAAACTGTTTTTT.

The CDR3 coding sequence is TGCGCCAGCAAAAAGGTGGGGGGCAACGGGGAGCTGTTTTTT. Protein product: CASKKVGGNGELFF. The chain couples TRBV4-1 to TRBJ2-2; D is perhaps TRBD1 or TRBD2 (6 bases each). Looked up from germline, CDR1 is MGHRA and CDR2 is YSYEKL. The CDR3 has 14 amino acids. V lost 7 bases and J 7 bases, leaving 16 bases between the germline ends.

The chain uses TRBV7-8 and TRBJ1-1; no firm D call. Per the germline V gene, CDR1 is SGHVS and CDR2 is FQNEAQ. There are 17 residues in the CDR3. V lost 1 base to trimming and J lost 0 bases, with 15 bases between them. CDR3 in DNA: TGTGCCAGCAGCTTAGACGGCAGGAGTATAATGAACACTGAAGCTTTCTTT. Its translation: CASSLDGRSIMNTEAFF. The complete variable domain, with remaining parts taken from reference TRBV7-8 and TRBJ1-1, reads GAGVSQSPRYKVAKRGQDVALRCDPISGHVSLFWYQQALGQGPEFLTYFQNEAQLDKSGLPSDRFFAERPEGSVSTLKIQRTQQEDSAVYLCASSLDGRSIMNTEAFFGQGTRLTVV.

This rearrangement joins TRBV20-1 to TRBJ2-7; possible D gene TRBD2, 6 bases. Germline CDR1 and CDR2: DFQATT and SNEGSKA (reference sequence). CDR3 length equals 11 residues. The ends were cut back, 3 bases at V and 5 bases at J, with 8 bases in the middle. CDR3 sequence reads: CSARGGDEQYF. The CDR3 nucleotides read TGCAGTGCTAGGGGCGGGGACGAGCAGTACTTC.

V is TRBV27 and J is TRBJ2-1; D possibly matches TRBD1 or TRBD2 (5 bases each). The CDR3 is 12 residues long. Germline CDR1 MNHEY, CDR2 SMNVEV (reference sequence). The ends were cut back, 2 bases at V and 7 bases at J, with 6 bases in the middle. CDR3 protein: CASSLGGNEQFF. The CDR3 DNA reads as TGTGCCAGCAGTTTAGGGGGTAATGAGCAGTTCTTC.

Only a few counts were recorded for this clone. The chain is built from TRBV5-1 and TRBJ2-7, with 9 nucleotides matching TRBD1. Germline assignment: CDR1 SGHRS and CDR2 YFSETQ. Trimming removed 3 bases from V and 1 base from J; junction bases left unmatched: 8. This CDR3 has 16 amino acids. The CDR3 loop is CASSSPRDRVSYEQYF. CDR3 coding DNA: TGCGCCAGCAGCTCTCCGAGGGACAGGGTTTCCTACGAGCAGTACTTC.

This clone was recorded a few times. The rearrangement links TRBV4-1 to TRBJ1-1; D is possibly TRBD1 (6 bases). CDR3 size: 15 residues. Per germline, CDR1 MGHRA and CDR2 YSYEKL. Trimming shortened V by 5 bases and J by 7 bases, and 20 bases separated the two germline ends. This CDR3 reads CASSSSATGMGEAFF. CDR3 nucleotide sequence: TGCGCCAGCAGCTCCAGCGCCACAGGGATGGGTGAAGCTTTCTTT.

The CDR3 sequence: CASSLGQNLGTEAFF. The CDR3 DNA is TGTGCCAGCAGCTTGGGCCAGAACCTTGGCACTGAAGCTTTCTTT. The rearrangement uses TRBV5-4 and TRBJ1-1; D not resolved. Germline values: CDR1 SGHNT, CDR2 YYREEE (reference sequence). V was clipped by 0 bases and J by 4 bases, with 13 bases between them. CDR3 length equals 15 residues.

This sequence joins TRBV7-9 and TRBJ2-7; TRBD1 might be the D (5 bases). Deletions cut 1 base from V and 4 bases from J, with 8 bases between. The germline gives CDR1 SEHNR, CDR2 FQNEAQ (reference sequence). This CDR3 region has 13 residues. CDR3 nucleotides: TGTGCCAGCAGCTTAGGGACAAAGTACGAGCAGTACTTC. This codes for CASSLGTKYEQYF.

This clone is a singleton in its sample. The J gene is TRBJ2-7, the V gene TRBV18, with 9 bases that match TRBD1. Per the germline V gene, CDR1 is KGHSH and CDR2 is LQKENI. The CDR3 sequence is 18 residues long. Unmatched junction bases numbered 18, after V lost 2 bases and J lost 7 bases. The CDR3: CASSPWGPGTGNTLEQYF. The CDR3 bases are TGTGCCAGCTCACCATGGGGCCCCGGGACAGGGAATACGTTGGAGCAGTACTTC.

V is TRBV27 and J is TRBJ1-2, with 7 bases that match TRBD1. The length of the CDR3 is 16 residues. The germline V gene encodes CDR1 MNHEY and CDR2 SMNVEV (reference sequence). V shed 5 bases, J shed 4 bases, and the junction held 13 bases outside the gene matches. CDR3 nucleotide sequence: TGTGCCAGCAGTGCCTCCGGGACAGCACTCAGCTATGGCTACACCTTC. The encoded protein is CASSASGTALSYGYTF.

The chain uses TRBV5-4 and TRBJ1-2; D gene unclear. The ends were cut back, 4 bases at V and 11 bases at J, with 18 bases in the middle. This CDR3 has 13 residues. Germline values: CDR1 SGHNT, CDR2 YYREEE (reference sequence). The CDR3 here is CASSVDGVGSYTF. CDR3 DNA: TGTGCCAGCAGCGTGGACGGGGTGGGGAGTTACACCTTC.

This chain links TRBV18 with TRBJ2-5, with D perhaps TRBD1 (6 bases). V shed 5 bases and J shed 2 bases, with 15 bases lying between them. Germline V CDR1 and CDR2: KGHSH, LQKENI. The CDR3 loop spans 15 amino acids. The CDR3 coding sequence is TGTGCCAGCTCATTCACCTGGACAGTACAAGAGACCCAGTACTTC. Residues: CASSFTWTVQETQYF.

The chain uses TRBV4-2 and TRBJ2-1; D not resolved. The germline V and J ends were trimmed by 0 bases and 9 bases, with 12 bases remaining between them. The CDR3 totals 14 residues. Germline values: CDR1 LGHNA, CDR2 YNFKEQ. DNA for the CDR3: TGTGCCAGCAGCCAAGATAAGCATTCCGGTGAGCAGTTCTTC. Residues: CASSQDKHSGEQFF.

The chain recombines TRBV9 with TRBJ2-7; a weak D match, TRBD1 (8 bases). The V gene lost 4 bases and the J gene lost 7 bases, with 21 bases spanning the gap. Germline loops: CDR1 SGDLS, CDR2 YYNGEE. The CDR3 loop spans 15 amino acids. This chain's CDR3 is CASSPWTGPGGEQYF. The CDR3 DNA reads TGTGCCAGCAGCCCGTGGACAGGGCCGGGGGGTGAGCAGTACTTC.

The rearrangement links TRBV18 to TRBJ2-3; TRBD2 is a possible D gene (5 bases). Germline V gene sequence: CDR1 KGHSH, CDR2 LQKENI. The CDR3 sequence is 16 residues long. With 3 bases removed from V and 1 base from J, the gap between germline ends came to 14 bases. CDR3 loop: CASSPRVEARTDTQYF. CDR3 DNA sequence: TGTGCCAGCTCACCCCGAGTGGAGGCCCGCACAGATACGCAGTATTTT.

The V gene is TRBV19, the J gene TRBJ1-4; weak D call: TRBD1 (5 bases). V lost 7 bases, J lost 8 bases, and 17 bases lay in between. This CDR3 has 14 residues. From germline, CDR1 is LNHDA and CDR2 SQIVND (reference sequence). The CDR3 nucleotides read TGTGCCAGTACCATCCCAGGGCGGCGGGAAAAACTGTTTTTT. It specifies CASTIPGRREKLFF.

The chain has TRBV2 and TRBJ1-1; D unresolved. The CDR3 loop spans 14 amino acids. Germline V lookup: CDR1 SNHLY, CDR2 FYNNEI. V was trimmed by 6 bases and J by 0 bases, leaving 11 bases between them. CDR3 nucleotide sequence: TGTGCCAGCAGACGCGACATCATGAACACTGAAGCTTTCTTT. It yields the protein CASRRDIMNTEAFF.

The J gene is TRBJ1-1, the V gene TRBV5-1, with 10 bases aligning to TRBD1. This CDR3 region has 16 residues. CDR1 and CDR2 from the germline V gene are SGHRS and YFSETQ. Unmatched junction bases numbered 11, after V lost 7 bases and J lost 2 bases. CDR3 residues: CASFNRDRGANTEAFF. The CDR3 DNA reads as TGCGCCAGCTTCAACCGGGACAGGGGTGCTAACACTGAAGCTTTCTTT.

CDR3 coding DNA: TGTGCCAGCAGCCCACCAGACAGGGTCTATGGCTACACCTTC. Translating gives CASSPPDRVYGYTF. The V gene is TRBV7-9, the J gene TRBJ1-2; 7 positions agree with TRBD1. The CDR3 totals 14 residues. The germline V gene encodes CDR1 SEHNR and CDR2 FQNEAQ (reference sequence). The V gene end was trimmed by 5 bases and the J gene end by 4 bases; junction bases not matched to a gene: 7.

The V and J genes are TRBV7-7 and TRBJ2-5; D gene uncertain. Trimming pared 5 bases from V and 7 bases from J, leaving 14 bases between. Germline V CDR1 and CDR2: SSHAT, FNYEAQ (reference sequence). There are 13 residues in the CDR3. The CDR3 coding sequence is TGTGCCAGCAGCCTCTTTGAGAAAGGGACCCAGTACTTC. It is translated as CASSLFEKGTQYF.

This chain uses TRBV5-1 with TRBJ1-4; 7 nucleotides align to TRBD1. V was clipped by 0 bases and J by 10 bases; unmatched bases: 3. This CDR3 is 13 amino acids long. Germline V gives CDR1 SGHRS, CDR2 YFSETQ. The CDR3, as DNA: TGCGCCAGCAGCTTGGGACAGGGAGGAAAACTGTTTTTT. This gives the protein CASSLGQGGKLFF.

The V and J genes are TRBV28 and TRBJ2-7, with D possibly being TRBD2 (7 bases). V was pared by 2 bases and J by 2 bases, with 13 bases between. Per the germline V gene, CDR1 is MDHEN and CDR2 is SYDVKM. The CDR3 is 15 residues long. CDR3 sequence reads: CASSLGGGWTYEQYF. The CDR3, as DNA: TGTGCCAGCAGTTTAGGGGGGGGCTGGACCTACGAGCAGTACTTC.

This CDR3 reads CSASFWTSDYEQYF. CDR3 DNA: TGCAGTGCTAGTTTTTGGACTAGCGACTACGAGCAGTACTTC. The V gene is TRBV20-1, the J gene TRBJ2-7, with 9 bases identical to TRBD2. V shed 3 bases, J shed 3 bases, and the junction held 6 bases outside the gene matches. CDR1 is DFQATT, CDR2 SNEGSKA, per germline (reference sequence). The length of the CDR3 is 14 residues.